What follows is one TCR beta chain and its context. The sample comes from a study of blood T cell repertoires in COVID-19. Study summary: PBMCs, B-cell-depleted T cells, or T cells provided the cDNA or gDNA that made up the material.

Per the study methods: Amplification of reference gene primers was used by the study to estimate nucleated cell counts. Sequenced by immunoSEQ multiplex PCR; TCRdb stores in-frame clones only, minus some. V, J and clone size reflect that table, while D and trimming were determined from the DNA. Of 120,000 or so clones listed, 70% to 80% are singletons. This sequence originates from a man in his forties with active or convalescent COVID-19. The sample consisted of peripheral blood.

Here the CDR3 DNA reads TGTGCCAGCAGCAGGGGATCTAACTATAATTCACCCCTCCACTTT. Its protein is CASSRGSNYNSPLHF. The chain uses TRBV6-5 and TRBJ1-6, with a tentative D call TRBD1 (6 bases). Germline assignment: CDR1 MNHEY and CDR2 SVGAGI. V lost 6 bases and J 3 bases, leaving 12 bases between the germline ends. The CDR3 runs to 15 residues.